Each of the 23 T cell receptor beta chains below was sequenced from the same sample in a study of blood T cell repertoires in COVID-19. The protocol was immunoSEQ multiplex PCR, while the TCRdb copy is restricted to in-frame clones and leaves out a portion. This sample has a few hundred thousand clones, with less than 85% found just once. Sequencing was performed on peripheral blood. The origin of the receptors is a young woman with acute or convalescent COVID-19.

The V call is TRBV7-2, the J call TRBJ2-5, with D maybe TRBD1 (6 bases). Trimming took 3 bases from V and 3 from J, leaving 8 bases between them. Looked up from germline, CDR1 is SGHTA and CDR2 is FQGNSA. CDR3 length: 13 amino acids. In DNA, the CDR3 is TGTGCCAGCAGCTTTCCAGGGGAAGAGACCCAGTACTTC. It yields the protein CASSFPGEETQYF.

The gene calls are TRBV3-1 (or the pseudogene TRBV3-2) and TRBJ1-1, with TRBD1 matching over 9 bases. V dropped 6 bases and J dropped 1; count of bases not matched to a gene: 9. Germline CDR1 LGHDT, CDR2 YNNKEL (reference sequence). This CDR3 comprises 16 residues. CDR3 coding DNA: TGTGCCAGCAGAGAATATGGGACAGGGCCGAACACTGAAGCTTTCTTT. This gives the protein CASREYGTGPNTEAFF.

This chain uses TRBV19 with TRBJ1-4, with 9 bases lining up with TRBD1. There are 15 residues in the CDR3. V shed 3 bases and J 7 bases; nucleotides not matched to a gene: 6. Germline CDR1 and CDR2: LNHDA and SQIVND (reference sequence). The CDR3 DNA reads as TGTGCCAGTAGTATGGGGGACAGGGAGAGTGAAAAACTGTTTTTT. Translating gives CASSMGDRESEKLFF.

This chain links TRBV28 with TRBJ1-5, with D uncertain. Trimming removed 3 bases from V and 7 bases from J, with 10 bases in between. Germline CDR1 is MDHEN and CDR2 is SYDVKM. This CDR3 contains 13 residues. CDR3 region: CASSFGPWQPQHF. CDR3 bases: TGTGCCAGCAGTTTTGGGCCATGGCAGCCCCAGCATTTT. Complete variable domain (other parts from reference TRBV28 and TRBJ1-5): DVKVTQSSRYLVKRTGEKVFLECVQDMDHENMFWYRQDPGLGLRLIYFSYDVKMKEKGDIPEGYSVSREKKERFSLILESASTNQTSMYLCASSFGPWQPQHFGDGTRLSIL.

This chain connects TRBV18 to TRBJ1-3, with D unresolved. In germline, CDR1 is KGHSH, CDR2 LQKENI. CDR3 length: 14 residues. V was shortened by 3 bases and J by 6 bases, with 12 bases between the two germline ends. CDR3 in amino acids: CASSPGLEQNTIYF. CDR3 sequence (DNA): TGTGCCAGCTCACCTGGTCTGGAGCAAAACACCATATATTTT.

The chain links TRBV28 to TRBJ1-1; 9 bases match TRBD1. The CDR3 covers 15 residues. Germline assignment: CDR1 MDHEN and CDR2 SYDVKM. Trimming took 2 bases from V and 1 from J; bases not matched to a gene: 2. CDR3 residues: CASSLRDRANTEAFF. The CDR3 DNA sequence: TGTGCCAGCAGTTTAAGGGACAGGGCGAACACTGAAGCTTTCTTT.

The chain is built from TRBV18 and TRBJ1-1; no definite D call. V was clipped by 5 bases and J by 4 bases, with 11 bases between them. Per germline, CDR1 KGHSH and CDR2 LQKENI. CDR3 length: 13 residues. CDR3 nucleotides: TGTGCCAGCTCAGCAGGAGGTGTCACTGAAGCTTTCTTT. It specifies CASSAGGVTEAFF.

The chain has TRBV6-5 and TRBJ1-5; perhaps TRBD1 as D (5 bases). This CDR3 has 14 residues. The V end lost 6 bases, the J end lost 6 bases, and 15 bases lay between the germline ends. Germline lookup yields CDR1 MNHEY and CDR2 SVGAGI. CDR3 bases: TGTGCCAGCAGCCTTGGAGGGGACGGTCAGCCCCAGCATTTT. Encoded protein: CASSLGGDGQPQHF.

V gene TRBV6-5 combines with J gene TRBJ2-7, with 7 bases aligning to TRBD2. In germline, CDR1 is MNHEY, CDR2 SVGAGI. The V gene end was trimmed by 4 bases and the J gene end by 3 bases; junction bases not matched to a gene: 12. The CDR3 length is 16 residues. CDR3 sequence reads: CASSSTSLGGFYEQYF. Here the CDR3 DNA reads TGTGCCAGCAGTTCGACTAGCTTGGGGGGGTTCTACGAGCAGTACTTC.

The chain couples TRBV5-1 to TRBJ2-7, with 9 nucleotides matching TRBD1. CDR3 length equals 15 residues. V lost 4 bases to trimming and J lost 1 base; unmatched junction nucleotides: 6. Looked up from germline, CDR1 is SGHRS and CDR2 is YFSETQ. CDR3 sequence (DNA): TGCGCCAGCAGCCTCGAGGGACAGGGTTCCTACGAGCAGTACTTC. This gives the protein CASSLEGQGSYEQYF.

The chain has TRBV5-1 and TRBJ1-1; no reliable D call. This CDR3 is built from 14 residues. V was trimmed by 4 bases and J by 4 bases, leaving 14 bases between them. Germline V gives CDR1 SGHRS, CDR2 YFSETQ. Here the CDR3 reads CASSPSPWATEAFF. The CDR3, as DNA: TGCGCCAGCAGCCCATCCCCGTGGGCCACTGAAGCTTTCTTT.

Comment on this clone: The junction departs from the called germline gene at one end, perhaps through a read error. V and J are TRBV6-1 and TRBJ1-2; possible D gene TRBD1, 5 bases. This CDR3 region has 14 residues. CDR1 and CDR2 from the germline V gene are MNHNS and SASEGT. CDR3 nucleotides: TGTGCCAGCAGAGAAGAGGGGTGGTACGGCGGCTACACCTTC. Translation gives CASREEGWYGGYTF.

The chain carries TRBV13 and TRBJ2-7; weak D call: TRBD1 (5 bases). The CDR3 spans 13 residues. CDR1 is PRHDT and CDR2 is FYEKMQ in the germline V gene (reference sequence). The ends were cut back, 3 bases at V and 5 bases at J, with 11 bases in the middle. Here the CDR3 DNA reads TGTGCCAGCAGCTTCCAGGGCCTCAACGAGCAGTACTTC. This sequence encodes CASSFQGLNEQYF.

The rearrangement uses TRBV19 and TRBJ1-1; D ambiguous. Trimming took off 1 base at V and 2 bases at J, with 5 bases between the two ends. The CDR3 totals 13 residues. From germline, CDR1 is LNHDA and CDR2 SQIVND (reference sequence). CDR3 coding DNA: TGTGCCAGTAGTATAGCAGTTAACACTGAAGCTTTCTTT. Amino acids: CASSIAVNTEAFF.

The chain couples TRBV5-1 to TRBJ2-3; D is uncertain. Between the trimmed V and J ends, which lost 2 bases and 1 base, there was a span of 11 bases. This CDR3 is built from 15 residues. Germline V gene data show CDR1 as SGHRS and CDR2 as YFSETQ. The CDR3 here is CASSFASCCTDTQYF. The DNA of the CDR3 is TGCGCCAGCAGCTTCGCCAGTTGCTGCACAGATACGCAGTATTTT.

The chain is built from TRBV21-1 and TRBJ1-4. TRBV21-1 counts as a pseudogene. This CDR3 has 18 residues. CDR3 sequence reads: CASSDTMGEQVTNEKLFF. The CDR3 DNA is TGTGCCAGCAGCGACACCATGGGAGAGCAGGTGACTAATGAAAAACTGTTTTTT.

The V and J genes are TRBV24-1 and TRBJ2-5, with TRBD2 matching 7 bases. The trim removed 2 bases at V and 5 bases at J, leaving 4 bases unmatched. Germline CDR1 is KGHDR and CDR2 is SFDVKD. The CDR3 loop spans 14 amino acids. In DNA form, the CDR3 reads TGTGCCACCAGTGATTCAGTTAGCGGGGAGACCCAGTACTTC. Translated, it gives CATSDSVSGETQYF.

V gene TRBV10-3 combines with J gene TRBJ1-1, with TRBD1 matching 9 bases. Trimming took 4 bases from V and 11 from J; bases not matched to a gene: 8. Germline assignment: CDR1 ENHRY and CDR2 SYGVKD. This CDR3 spans 13 amino acids. CDR3 sequence (DNA): TGTGCCATCAGTGTCGTTAATGACAGGGGGGCTTTCTTT. Its translation: CAISVVNDRGAFF.

The chain carries TRBV2 and TRBJ2-2; possibly TRBD1 for D (5 bases). V dropped 4 bases and J dropped 6 bases, with 18 bases sitting between them. Germline CDR1 SNHLY, CDR2 FYNNEI. The CDR3 has 16 amino acids. The CDR3 DNA reads as TGTGCCAGCAGTGTAGGGGCTCTTAGAACACCCGGGGAGCTGTTTTTT. This translates into CASSVGALRTPGELFF.

The rearrangement uses TRBV28 and TRBJ1-4; D remains ambiguous. CDR3 length equals 16 residues. The V and J ends lost 3 bases and 2 bases respectively, with 13 bases between them. The germline V gene encodes CDR1 MDHEN and CDR2 SYDVKM. CDR3 coding DNA: TGTGCCAGCAGTTTTTTCAGGAAACAGACTAATGAAAAACTGTTTTTT. This codes for CASSFFRKQTNEKLFF. The whole variable domain, remainder taken from reference TRBV28 and TRBJ1-4, is DVKVTQSSRYLVKRTGEKVFLECVQDMDHENMFWYRQDPGLGLRLIYFSYDVKMKEKGDIPEGYSVSREKKERFSLILESASTNQTSMYLCASSFFRKQTNEKLFFGSGTQLSVL.

This clone was found once. This sequence joins TRBV20-1 and TRBJ1-3, with D uncertain. Germline V lookup: CDR1 DFQATT, CDR2 SNEGSKA (reference sequence). Trimming removed 3 bases from V and 0 bases from J, with 9 bases in between. This CDR3 has 14 residues. This CDR3 reads CSASLPSSGNTIYF. The CDR3 DNA reads as TGCAGTGCTAGTCTTCCCAGCTCTGGAAACACCATATATTTT.

This clone was counted a single time. This sequence joins TRBV6-2 or TRBV6-3 and TRBJ1-6; weak D call: TRBD1 (6 bases). V was pared by 5 bases and J by 5 bases, with 16 bases between. Per germline, CDR1 MNHEY and CDR2 SVGEGT. This CDR3 has 16 residues. The DNA for the CDR3 is TGTGCCAGCAGTGTCCGGGGGGGGGCCAATAATTCACCCCTCCACTTT. Encoded protein: CASSVRGGANNSPLHF.

The rearrangement joins TRBV10-3 to TRBJ1-6; D call uncertain. V shed 4 bases and J shed 12 bases, with 10 bases lying between them. Germline CDR1 and CDR2: ENHRY and SYGVKD. The length of the CDR3 is 12 residues. The CDR3 sequence: CAISGTVKPLHF. DNA for the CDR3: TGTGCCATCAGTGGTACAGTCAAACCCCTCCACTTT.